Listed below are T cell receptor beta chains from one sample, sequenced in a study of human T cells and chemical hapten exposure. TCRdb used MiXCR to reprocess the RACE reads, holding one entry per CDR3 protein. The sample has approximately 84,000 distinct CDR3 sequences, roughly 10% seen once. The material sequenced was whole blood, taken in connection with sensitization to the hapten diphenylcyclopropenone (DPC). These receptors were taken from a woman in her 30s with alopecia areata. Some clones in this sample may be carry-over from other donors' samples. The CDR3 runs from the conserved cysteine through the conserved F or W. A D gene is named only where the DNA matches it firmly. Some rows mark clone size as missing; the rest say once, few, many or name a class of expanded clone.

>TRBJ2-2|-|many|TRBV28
TGTGCCAGCAGCTCTGGTAGCTCGGGCACCGGGGAGCTGTTTTTT
CASSSGSSGTGELFF
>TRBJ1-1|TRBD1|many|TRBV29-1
TGCAGCGTTGCTGGACAGGACTCCACTGAAGCTTTCTTT
CSVAGQDSTEAFF
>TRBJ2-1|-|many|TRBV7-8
TGTGCCAGCAGCATCCTGCGGGCGAACAATGAGCAGTTCTTC
CASSILRANNEQFF
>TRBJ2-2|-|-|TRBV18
TGTGCCAGCTCATTTAGGACAGCGAACACCGGGGAGCTGTTTTTT
CASSFRTANTGELFF
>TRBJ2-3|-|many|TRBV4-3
TGCGCCAGCAGCCAAGATCGAGATACGCAGTATTTT
CASSQDRDTQYF
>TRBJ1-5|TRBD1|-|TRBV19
TGTGCCAGTAGTATCCCGGGACAGCCGCTGAATCAGCCCCAGCATTTT
CASSIPGQPLNQPQHF
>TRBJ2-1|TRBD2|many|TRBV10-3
TGTGCCATCAGTGTTGGGGGATTGGGGACTAGCGGTAACAATGAGCAGTTCTTC
CAISVGGLGTSGNNEQFF
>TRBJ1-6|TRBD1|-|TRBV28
TGTGCCAGCGGGGGACAGGGGAATTCACCCCTCCACTTT
CASGGQGNSPLHF
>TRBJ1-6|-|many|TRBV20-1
TGCAGTGCTAGAGATCAAACCAGGGCGTCGAATTCACCCCTCCACTTT
CSARDQTRASNSPLHF
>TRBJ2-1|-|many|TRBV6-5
TGTGCCAGCAGTTACTGGGACGGAGCGAGCGATGAGCAGTTCTTC
CASSYWDGASDEQFF
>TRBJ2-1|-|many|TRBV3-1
TGTGCCAGCAGCCAACGGTTCGGGGTAAATGCCTACAATGAGCAGTTCTTC
CASSQRFGVNAYNEQFF
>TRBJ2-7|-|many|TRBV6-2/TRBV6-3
TGTGCCAGCATCCCCCTGGGCAGGGCTCCCAACGAGCAGTACTTC
CASIPLGRAPNEQYF
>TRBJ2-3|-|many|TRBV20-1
TGCAGTGCTAGAGATTCCGGTCTTGAGGCCACGCAGTATTTT
CSARDSGLEATQYF
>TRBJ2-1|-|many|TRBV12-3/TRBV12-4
TGTGCCAGCAGTGCCAGACAAGACAATGAGCAGTTCTTC
CASSARQDNEQFF
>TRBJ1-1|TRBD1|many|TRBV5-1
TGCGCCAGCAGCCCGGGCCGGACAGGCGTGAACACTGAAGCTTTCTTT
CASSPGRTGVNTEAFF
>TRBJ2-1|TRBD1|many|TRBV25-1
TGTGCCAGCTTGGCGACAGGGGCCTACAATGAGCAGTTCTTC
CASLATGAYNEQFF
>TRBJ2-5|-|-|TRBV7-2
TGTGCCAGCAGCTTATACATCCAAGAGACCCAGTACTTC
CASSLYIQETQYF
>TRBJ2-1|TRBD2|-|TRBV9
TGTGCCAGCAGCGTATCACTAGCGGGGGATGAGCAGTTCTTC
CASSVSLAGDEQFF
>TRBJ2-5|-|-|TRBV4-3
TGCGCCAGCAGCCAAGGCGCCAGCACCATGGCCCAGTACTTC
CASSQGASTMAQYF
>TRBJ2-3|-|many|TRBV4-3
TGCGCCAGCAGCCAAAGACAGGGCACAGATACGCAGTATTTT
CASSQRQGTDTQYF
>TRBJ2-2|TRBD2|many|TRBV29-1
TGCAGCGTTGCGCGGCTAGCGGGGGACACCGGGGAGCTGTTTTTT
CSVARLAGDTGELFF
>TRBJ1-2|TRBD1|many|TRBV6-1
TGTGCCAGCATTGGACAGGGGGCGCGCCTTCTCTATGGCTACACCTTC
CASIGQGARLLYGYTF
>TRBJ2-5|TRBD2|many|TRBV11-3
TGTGCCAGCAGCTTAGGCGGGGGGGCCGAAGAGACCCAGTACTTC
CASSLGGGAEETQYF